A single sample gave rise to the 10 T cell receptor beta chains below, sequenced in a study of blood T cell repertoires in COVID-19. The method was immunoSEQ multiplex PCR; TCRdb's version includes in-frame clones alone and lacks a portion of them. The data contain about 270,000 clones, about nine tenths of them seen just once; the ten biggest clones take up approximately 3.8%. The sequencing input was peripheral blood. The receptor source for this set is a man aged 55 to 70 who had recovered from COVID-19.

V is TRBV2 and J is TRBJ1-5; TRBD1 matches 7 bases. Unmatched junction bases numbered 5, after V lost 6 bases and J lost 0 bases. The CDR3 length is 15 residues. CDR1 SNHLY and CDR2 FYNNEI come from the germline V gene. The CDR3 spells CASREQGYSNQPQHF. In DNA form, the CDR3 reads TGTGCCAGCAGAGAACAGGGGTATAGCAATCAGCCCCAGCATTTT.

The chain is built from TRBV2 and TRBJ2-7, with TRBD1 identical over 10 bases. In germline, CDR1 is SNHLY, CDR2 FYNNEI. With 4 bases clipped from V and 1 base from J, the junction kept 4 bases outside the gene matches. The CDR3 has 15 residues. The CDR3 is CASSGRDRGSYEQYF. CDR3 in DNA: TGTGCCAGCAGTGGCCGGGACAGGGGATCCTACGAGCAGTACTTC.

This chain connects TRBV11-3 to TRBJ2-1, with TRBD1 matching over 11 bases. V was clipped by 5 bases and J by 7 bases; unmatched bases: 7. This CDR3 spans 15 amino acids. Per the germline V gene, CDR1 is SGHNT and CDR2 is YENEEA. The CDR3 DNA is TGTGCCAGCAGCGAAGGACAGGGGGCCGTGAATGAGCAGTTCTTC. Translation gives CASSEGQGAVNEQFF.

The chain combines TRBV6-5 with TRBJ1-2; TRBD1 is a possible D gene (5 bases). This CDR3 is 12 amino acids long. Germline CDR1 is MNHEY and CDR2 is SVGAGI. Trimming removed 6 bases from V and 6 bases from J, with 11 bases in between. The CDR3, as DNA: TGTGCCAGCAGAGACAGTTTACATGGCTACACCTTC. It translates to CASRDSLHGYTF.

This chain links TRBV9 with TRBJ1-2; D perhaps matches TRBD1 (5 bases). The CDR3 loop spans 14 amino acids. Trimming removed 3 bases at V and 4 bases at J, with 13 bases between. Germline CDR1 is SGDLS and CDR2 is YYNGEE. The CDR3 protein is CASSDGRGGYGYTF. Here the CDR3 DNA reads TGTGCCAGCAGCGACGGACGGGGGGGCTATGGCTACACCTTC.

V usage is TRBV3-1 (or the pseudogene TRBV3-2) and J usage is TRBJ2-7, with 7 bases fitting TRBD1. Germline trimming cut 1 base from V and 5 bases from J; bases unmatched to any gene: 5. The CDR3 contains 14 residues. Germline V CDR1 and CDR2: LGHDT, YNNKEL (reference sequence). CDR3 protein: CASSQGTGVHEQYF. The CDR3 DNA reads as TGTGCCAGCAGCCAAGGGACAGGTGTTCACGAGCAGTACTTC.

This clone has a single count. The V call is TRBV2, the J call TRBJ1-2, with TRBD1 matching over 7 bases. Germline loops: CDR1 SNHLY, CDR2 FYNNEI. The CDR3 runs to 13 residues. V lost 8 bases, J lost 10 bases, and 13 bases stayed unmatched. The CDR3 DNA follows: TGTGCCAGCCCGGGCAGGGGGGCTAACGACTACACCTTC. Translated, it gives CASPGRGANDYTF.

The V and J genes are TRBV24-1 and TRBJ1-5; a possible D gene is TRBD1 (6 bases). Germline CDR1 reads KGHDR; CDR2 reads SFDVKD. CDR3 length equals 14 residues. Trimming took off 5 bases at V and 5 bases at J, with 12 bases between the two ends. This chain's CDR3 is CATSVGGADQPQHF. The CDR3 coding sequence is TGTGCCACCAGTGTAGGGGGGGCTGATCAGCCCCAGCATTTT.

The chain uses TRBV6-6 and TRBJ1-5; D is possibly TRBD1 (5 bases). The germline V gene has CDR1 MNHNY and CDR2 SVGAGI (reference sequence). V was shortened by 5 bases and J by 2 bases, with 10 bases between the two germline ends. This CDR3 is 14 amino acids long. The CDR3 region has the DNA TGTGCCAGCAGTCCAGGAGGGGGCAATCAGCCCCAGCATTTT. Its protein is CASSPGGGNQPQHF.

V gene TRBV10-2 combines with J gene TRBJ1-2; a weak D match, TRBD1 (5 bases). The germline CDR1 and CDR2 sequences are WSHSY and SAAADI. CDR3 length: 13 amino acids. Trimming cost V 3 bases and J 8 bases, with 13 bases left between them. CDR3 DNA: TGCGCCAGCAGTGATCAGGGATATAGCGGCTACACCTTC. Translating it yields CASSDQGYSGYTF.